This T cell receptor (beta chain) was observed in a study of T cell changes during pregnancy in multiple sclerosis. Sequenced by immunoSEQ multiplex PCR; TCRdb stores in-frame clones only, minus some. Among some 58,000 clones listed, around 96% were seen once. The length of the CDR3 is 15 residues. The trim removed 5 bases at V and 2 bases at J, leaving 3 bases unmatched. CDR1 and CDR2 from the germline V gene are MDHEN and SYDVKM. The chain is built from TRBV28 and TRBJ2-7; 13 nucleotides match TRBD2. This clonotype was sampled from a female donor with multiple sclerosis, enrolled in a pregnancy study. This specimen was CD8+ T cells from peripheral blood mononuclear cells, taken after pregnancy. In DNA form, the CDR3 reads TGTGCCAGCAGTCCGGGACTAGCGGGACCCTACGAGCAGTACTTC. Encoded protein: CASSPGLAGPYEQYF.